These T cell receptor beta chains were read from a single sample in a study of T cell responses to AZD1222 COVID-19 vaccine. Measured with immunoSEQ multiplex PCR; TCRdb has only the in-frame clones, and not every one. The table lists more than 100,000 clones, 88% of them singletons. The specimen comprised peripheral blood, sampled on day 0 of AZD1222 vaccination. All receptors derive from an adult in good health. CDR3s include the opening cysteine and the closing phenylalanine or tryptophan. D genes are given only for firm matches. Only part of the rows carry a size: once, few, many, or a class if the clone is expanded.

TRBJ2-7	-	TRBV11-1	-	TGTGCCAGCAGCGCGGGTGGGTTGGGCGAGCAGTACTTC	CASSAGGLGEQYF
TRBJ1-5	few	TRBV7-2	-	TGTGCCAGCAGCTTTGATCAGCCGCCCCAGCATTTT	CASSFDQPPQHF
TRBJ2-7	-	TRBV9	-	TGTGCCAGCAGCGTAGAGCCAGCGTACTACGAGCAGTACTTC	CASSVEPAYYEQYF
TRBJ2-1	-	TRBV6-5	-	TGTGCCAGCAGGTATGGGATCTCCTACAATGAGCAGTTCTTC	CASRYGISYNEQFF
TRBJ1-2	-	TRBV11-2	-	TGTGCCAGCAGCTTACAATTGGACAGAACCTTC	CASSLQLDRTF
TRBJ2-2	-	TRBV19	TRBD1	TGTGCCAGTAGTGCTGACAGGGGAGGCGGCGGGGAGCTGTTTTTT	CASSADRGGGGELFF
TRBJ2-7	-	TRBV2	-	TGTGCCAGCAGCCGGGTCAGGGTTGTCGGCGAGCAGTACTTC	CASSRVRVVGEQYF
TRBJ2-1	-	TRBV18	-	TGTGCCAGCTCACCTGGCCGCCACTTGGACAATGAGCAGTTCTTC	CASSPGRHLDNEQFF
TRBJ1-2	-	TRBV18	TRBD1	TGTGCCAGCTCACGACCGGGACAGGGCTTCACCTTC	CASSRPGQGFTF
TRBJ1-3	-	TRBV7-9	TRBD1	TGTGCCAGCAGCTTTTTGGACAGGGCGGCTGGAAACACCATATATTTT	CASSFLDRAAGNTIYF
TRBJ2-5	-	TRBV6-2/TRBV6-3	-	TGTGCCAGCAGTTTTCGAGAGACCCAGTACTTC	CASSFRETQYF
TRBJ1-3	few	TRBV27	-	TGTGCCAGCAGTTTTTCGGGGGGGTACTCTGGAAACACCATATATTTT	CASSFSGGYSGNTIYF
TRBJ2-1	-	TRBV24-1	-	TGTGCCACCAGTGGGGGGGCCCTCTACAATGAGCAGTTCTTC	CATSGGALYNEQFF
TRBJ1-2	-	TRBV6-5	TRBD1	TGTGCCAGCAGTTACCAGGACAGGGGGAAGGGCTATGGCTACACCTTC	CASSYQDRGKGYGYTF
TRBJ1-5	-	TRBV27	-	TGTGCCAGCAGTTTATCAGGGATTAGCAATCAGCCCCAGCATTTT	CASSLSGISNQPQHF
TRBJ2-5	-	TRBV28	-	TGTGCCAGCAGTTTTTTGGTCCAAGAGACCCAGTACTTC	CASSFLVQETQYF
TRBJ2-7	-	TRBV3-1/TRBV3-2	TRBD2	TGTGCCAGCAGCCAGTTTAGCGGGGCCCGCTACGAGCAGTACTTC	CASSQFSGARYEQYF
TRBJ2-3	-	TRBV7-3	-	TGTGCCAGCAGCTTAAATGTGGGGACGCAGTATTTT	CASSLNVGTQYF
TRBJ2-7	-	TRBV19	-	TGTGCCAGTAGTACTGGGGGCTACGAGCAGTACTTC	CASSTGGYEQYF
TRBJ1-2	-	TRBV6-5	-	TGTGCCAGCAGTTCCGGGCGGGACTATGGCTACACCTTC	CASSSGRDYGYTF
TRBJ2-1	-	TRBV24-1	-	TGTGCCACCAGTGATCGGGCCACCAAAGTTGTGAATGAGCAGTTCTTC	CATSDRATKVVNEQFF
TRBJ1-1	-	TRBV16	TRBD1	TGTGCCAGCAGCCAAGTGACAGGGGGCGCGACTGAAGCTTTCTTT	CASSQVTGGATEAFF
TRBJ1-3	-	TRBV11-2	-	TGTGCCAGCAGCTTAAGACAGTCCTCTGGAAACACCATATATTTT	CASSLRQSSGNTIYF
TRBJ1-2	-	TRBV7-9	TRBD1	TGTGCCAGCAGCTTAGCGGACAGGGGAACTCATGGCTACACCTTC	CASSLADRGTHGYTF
TRBJ2-7	-	TRBV6-1	-	TGTGCCAGCAGTGAAGGACGGGGAGGCGGGCACGAGCAGTACTTC	CASSEGRGGGHEQYF
TRBJ1-2	few	TRBV19	-	TGTGCCAGTAGTATTAGAAGGGTCTACACCTTC	CASSIRRVYTF
TRBJ2-3	-	TRBV29-1	-	TGCAGCGTTGCAGGGAGCACAGATACGCAGTATTTT	CSVAGSTDTQYF
TRBJ2-7	-	TRBV6-1	-	TGTGCCAGCAGTGAAGGGAAAAACTACGGGTACGAGCAGTACTTC	CASSEGKNYGYEQYF
TRBJ2-5	-	TRBV2	-	TGTGCCAGCAGTGTCCAAGAGACCCAGTACTTC	CASSVQETQYF
TRBJ2-3	-	TRBV3-1/TRBV3-2	TRBD1	TGTGCCAGCAGCCCACAACCGGGACAGGGTAGCACAGATACGCAGTATTTT	CASSPQPGQGSTDTQYF
TRBJ2-2	-	TRBV5-6	TRBD1	TGTGCCAGCAGCTTAGGGAGGACAGGGGCCCCCGGGGAGCTGTTTTTT	CASSLGRTGAPGELFF
TRBJ1-2	-	TRBV28	TRBD1	TGTGCCAGCAGTCCTGAGGACAGGGCCGGCTATGGCTACACCTTC	CASSPEDRAGYGYTF
TRBJ2-3	-	TRBV11-2	-	TGTGCCAGCAGCTTAGACACCCGGGGCACAGATACGCAGTATTTT	CASSLDTRGTDTQYF
TRBJ1-2	-	TRBV2	TRBD1	TGTGCCAGCAGACCGGGACAGGGAAACTATGGCTACACCTTC	CASRPGQGNYGYTF
TRBJ2-3	-	TRBV29-1	TRBD2	TGCAGCGTTGATGTACTAGCGGGGCGAGATACGCAGTATTTT	CSVDVLAGRDTQYF
TRBJ1-6	-	TRBV19	TRBD1	TGTGCCAGTACTACAGGGGTAGGATCACCCCTCCACTTT	CASTTGVGSPLHF
TRBJ1-2	-	TRBV10-3	-	TGTGCCATCAGTGACCTCGGGAAAGACTATGGCTACACCTTC	CAISDLGKDYGYTF
TRBJ1-6	-	TRBV7-2	-	TGTGCCAGCAGCCCCAGGCGGACGAGCTCCTATAATTCACCCCTCCACTTT	CASSPRRTSSYNSPLHF
TRBJ1-1	-	TRBV7-9	-	TGTGCCAGCACGGCACCCGGGGACGGAATGAACACTGAAGCTTTCTTT	CASTAPGDGMNTEAFF
TRBJ1-6	-	TRBV7-2	TRBD1	TGTGCCAGCAGCTTCTTCGGGACAGGGGGAAATTCACCCCTCCACTTT	CASSFFGTGGNSPLHF
TRBJ1-1	-	TRBV5-1	-	TGCGCCAGCAGCTCAGTATTCAGGAAGAACACTGAAGCTTTCTTT	CASSSVFRKNTEAFF
TRBJ2-1	-	TRBV10-3	TRBD2	TGTGCCATCAGTCCGGGACTAAACAATGAGCAGTTCTTC	CAISPGLNNEQFF
TRBJ2-7	-	TRBV3-1/TRBV3-2	TRBD2	TGTGCCAGCAGCCAAGAACGAGGGACTAGCGGCTCCTACGAGCAGTACTTC	CASSQERGTSGSYEQYF
TRBJ2-5	-	TRBV4-1	TRBD1	TGCGCCAGCAGCCAACCTGACAGGGGGAAAGAGACCCAGTACTTC	CASSQPDRGKETQYF
TRBJ2-7	few	TRBV6-5	TRBD2	TGTGCCAGCCGGATACTAGCGGGAGATTCCTACGAGCAGTACTTC	CASRILAGDSYEQYF
TRBJ2-1	-	TRBV28	TRBD2	TGTGCCAGCAGGGACCCCAGCGGGGTTGGAACCTACAATGAGCAGTTCTTC	CASRDPSGVGTYNEQFF
TRBJ2-7	-	TRBV9	TRBD1	TGTGCCAGCAGCCTCGGGTCTACCGGGACAGGAGCTTACGAGCAGTACTTC	CASSLGSTGTGAYEQYF
TRBJ1-5	-	TRBV12-5	-	TGTGCTAGTGGTTTGGGGGGAGGGGGTCAGCCCCAGCATTTT	CASGLGGGGQPQHF
TRBJ2-5	-	TRBV2	-	TGTGCCAGCAGTTTGTGGACAGCGATACAAGAGACCCAGTACTTC	CASSLWTAIQETQYF
TRBJ2-2	-	TRBV11-1	-	TGTGCCAGCAGCCTCAGCACCGGGGAGCTGTTTTTT	CASSLSTGELFF
TRBJ1-5	-	TRBV7-9	-	TGTGCCAGCAGCTTAAGCAGGGGCAATCAGCCCCAGCATTTT	CASSLSRGNQPQHF
TRBJ2-7	-	TRBV9	-	TGTGCCAGCAGCCCAACGGCGGGGACTGACTACGAGCAGTACTTC	CASSPTAGTDYEQYF
TRBJ2-7	-	TRBV28	TRBD1	TGTGCCAGCAGTTTATTAATGGGACAGGGGTTCGAGCAGTACTTC	CASSLLMGQGFEQYF
TRBJ2-5	-	TRBV5-4	-	TGTGCCAGCAGCTTGGCCGCGGGAAGGGCCCAAGAGACCCAGTACTTC	CASSLAAGRAQETQYF
TRBJ2-7	-	TRBV7-3	-	TGTGCCAGCAGCCTCGGGACTGCGCGGGACGAGCAGTACTTC	CASSLGTARDEQYF
TRBJ2-3	-	TRBV15	TRBD2	TGTGCCACCAGCACCAGACGACTAGCGGGAGGAGATACGCAGTATTTT	CATSTRRLAGGDTQYF
TRBJ1-6	-	TRBV3-1/TRBV3-2	TRBD1	TGTGCCAGCAGCCAGGGACAGGGAGGTAATTCACCCCTCCACTTT	CASSQGQGGNSPLHF
TRBJ1-2	-	TRBV28	-	TGTGCCAGCAGTTTTTCTGGCCCCAGCTATGGCTACACCTTC	CASSFSGPSYGYTF
TRBJ1-3	-	TRBV6-5	-	TGTGCCAGCAGTTACTCGTCCCGACAGTCCGGAAACACCATATATTTT	CASSYSSRQSGNTIYF
TRBJ2-2	-	TRBV4-3	-	TGCGCCAGCAGCCGAGACGGGAACACCGGGGAGCTGTTTTTT	CASSRDGNTGELFF